A selection of T cell receptor beta chains follows, all from one sample in a study of blood T cell repertoires in COVID-19. Sequenced by immunoSEQ multiplex PCR; TCRdb stores in-frame clones only, minus some. Here the sample spans about 260,000 clones, approximately 90% being singletons. Sequences were obtained from PBMCs or T cells enriched from blood (not recorded which). These receptors came from a man aged 40-50 years who had been exposed to COVID-19. Both conserved end residues are part of each CDR3. The D gene is left open where the match is weak. Rows give clone size only sometimes, using once, few, many, or a class for an expanded clone.

clone_size	v_call	d_call	j_call	cdr3_aa	cdr3_nt
.	TRBV30	.	TRBJ2-5	CACSRGLIETQYF	TGTGCCTGTTCGAGAGGGTTAATTGAGACCCAGTACTTC
.	TRBV11-2	.	TRBJ1-1	CASSWGHQNTEAFF	TGTGCCAGCAGCTGGGGACATCAGAACACTGAAGCTTTCTTT
.	TRBV28	TRBD1	TRBJ2-5	CASSSGQGFQETQYF	TGTGCCAGCAGTTCGGGACAGGGCTTTCAGGAGACCCAGTACTTC
once	TRBV6-5	.	TRBJ2-5	CASSLQAQETQYF	TGTGCCAGCAGCCTCCAGGCACAAGAGACCCAGTACTTC
.	TRBV7-9	.	TRBJ2-1	CASSAWRGSSEDNEQFF	TGTGCCAGCAGCGCCTGGAGGGGATCTAGCGAAGACAATGAGCAGTTCTTC
.	TRBV7-2	TRBD2	TRBJ2-2	CASSLGPLAGYTGELFF	TGTGCCAGCAGCTTAGGGCCACTAGCGGGTTACACCGGGGAGCTGTTTTTT
.	TRBV7-2	TRBD2	TRBJ2-3	CASSPGTSGILTDTQYF	TGTGCCAGCAGCCCGGGGACTAGCGGGATCCTCACAGATACGCAGTATTTT
.	TRBV28	TRBD1	TRBJ2-3	CASSPGQGAYTDTQYF	TGTGCCAGCAGCCCCGGACAGGGGGCGTACACAGATACGCAGTATTTT
.	TRBV10-1	TRBD2	TRBJ2-1	CASSEGGRGNEQFF	TGCGCCAGCAGTGAAGGCGGGAGGGGGAATGAGCAGTTCTTC
.	TRBV30	.	TRBJ1-6	CAWSVQEGYNSPLHF	TGTGCCTGGAGTGTACAGGAGGGCTATAATTCACCCCTCCACTTT
.	TRBV7-5	.	TRBJ1-5	CVRSYPPPGQRLMGNQPQHF	TGTGTCAGAAGCTATCCCCCGCCGGGACAGAGGCTCATGGGCAATCAGCCCCAGCATTTT
.	TRBV28	.	TRBJ1-1	CASSFSRFGTWTLNTEAFF	TGTGCCAGCAGTTTTTCTAGGTTTGGTACATGGACACTGAACACTGAAGCTTTCTTT
.	TRBV5-6	.	TRBJ1-2	CASSGTQDRRIYGYTF	TGTGCCAGCAGCGGAACCCAGGACAGAAGAATCTATGGCTACACCTTC
.	TRBV7-2	TRBD2	TRBJ2-1	CASSLGPRGLAGYNEQFF	TGTGCCAGCAGCTTAGGGCCCAGAGGACTAGCGGGATACAATGAGCAGTTCTTC
.	TRBV28	TRBD1	TRBJ1-1	CASSLETGGNTEAFF	TGTGCCAGCAGTTTAGAGACAGGGGGGAACACTGAAGCTTTCTTT
.	TRBV3-1/TRBV3-2	.	TRBJ1-1	CASSQDHRKAFF	TGTGCCAGCAGCCAAGATCACAGGAAAGCTTTCTTT
.	TRBV28	TRBD1	TRBJ1-4	CASSYRGQGARKLFF	TGTGCCAGCAGTTACAGGGGACAGGGGGCACGAAAACTGTTTTTT
.	TRBV30	TRBD2	TRBJ2-1	CAWRTPLAGYNEQFF	TGTGCCTGGAGGACCCCCCTAGCGGGATACAATGAGCAGTTCTTC
.	TRBV5-1	TRBD1	TRBJ2-2	CASNRDSDFGELFF	TGCGCCAGCAACCGGGACAGCGATTTCGGGGAGCTGTTTTTT
.	TRBV6-5	TRBD1	TRBJ1-3	CASSRGTGSGNTIYF	TGTGCCAGCAGTCGAGGGACAGGGTCTGGAAACACCATATATTTT
.	TRBV5-5	.	TRBJ2-2	CASSWTTNTGELFF	TGTGCCAGCAGCTGGACTACGAACACCGGGGAGCTGTTTTTT
.	TRBV5-4	.	TRBJ1-1	CASSHYQNTEAFF	TGTGCCAGCAGCCACTATCAGAACACTGAAGCTTTCTTT
.	TRBV5-6	.	TRBJ2-7	CASSLTGLSYEQYF	TGTGCCAGCAGCTTGACTGGACTCTCCTACGAGCAGTACTTC
.	TRBV6-5	.	TRBJ2-2	CASTRAGADGELFF	TGTGCCAGCACTCGGGCAGGGGCAGACGGGGAGCTGTTTTTT
.	TRBV11-3	.	TRBJ2-1	CASSLGAGPPYNEQFF	TGTGCCAGCAGCTTAGGGGCGGGACCCCCCTACAATGAGCAGTTCTTC
.	TRBV5-1	.	TRBJ2-2	CASSLDRTGTGELFF	TGCGCCAGCAGCTTGGACCGGACTGGGACCGGGGAGCTGTTTTTT
.	TRBV15	TRBD2	TRBJ2-1	CATSRTGTSYNEQFF	TGTGCCACCAGCAGAACCGGGACTAGCTACAATGAGCAGTTCTTC
.	TRBV4-1	.	TRBJ1-2	CASSPTTGIYYGYTF	TGCGCCAGCAGCCCAACAACAGGGATTTACTATGGCTACACCTTC
once	TRBV12-3/TRBV12-4	.	TRBJ1-2	CASSFQGRGGYTF	TGTGCCAGCAGTTTTCAGGGACGGGGGGGCTACACCTTC
.	TRBV3-1/TRBV3-2	TRBD1	TRBJ2-3	CASSHRQGVYF	TGTGCCAGCAGCCACCGACAGGGGGTCTATTTT
once	TRBV25-1	TRBD1	TRBJ1-6	CASSMLGTAYSPLHF	TGTGCCAGCAGTATGCTAGGGACAGCCTATTCACCCCTCCACTTT
.	TRBV29-1	TRBD1	TRBJ2-1	CSVEAPGTGTYDEQFF	TGCAGCGTTGAAGCCCCCGGGACAGGGACGTACGATGAGCAGTTCTTC
.	TRBV7-2	TRBD2	TRBJ2-7	CASSWTSGSSYEQYF	TGTGCCAGCAGCTGGACTAGCGGGAGCTCCTACGAGCAGTACTTC
.	TRBV9	.	TRBJ2-5	CASSVAPTGVETQYF	TGTGCCAGCAGCGTAGCGCCGACAGGCGTGGAGACCCAGTACTTC
.	TRBV20-1	.	TRBJ1-5	CSASPTENQPQHF	TGCAGTGCTAGTCCGACAGAGAATCAGCCCCAGCATTTT
.	TRBV30	.	TRBJ2-7	CAWSLSGTGRNEQYF	TGTGCCTGGAGCTTATCCGGGACTGGGCGGAACGAGCAGTACTTC
.	TRBV28	TRBD1	TRBJ1-5	CASHWDRGLSQPQHF	TGTGCCAGCCACTGGGACAGGGGATTGAGTCAGCCCCAGCATTTT
once	TRBV10-3	.	TRBJ2-5	CAISETPPSNTQTQYF	TGTGCCATCAGTGAGACTCCTCCTAGCAACACGCAGACCCAGTACTTC
once	TRBV10-3	.	TRBJ1-3	CAISEGTDGNTIYF	TGTGCCATCAGTGAGGGGACTGATGGAAACACCATATATTTT